The present T cell receptor (beta chain) was sequenced within a study of blood T cell repertoires in COVID-19. Assay used: immunoSEQ multiplex PCR; TCRdb lists only in-frame clones, some missing. The sample yields 140,000 to 150,000 clones, 85% to 90% seen once. Germline V gives CDR1 MDHEN, CDR2 SYDVKM. The V segment lost 4 bases and the J segment 4 bases; nucleotides outside the gene matches: 6. The CDR3 runs to 15 residues. The chain employs TRBV28 and TRBJ1-4; the match to TRBD1 covers 7 bases. Sequenced: peripheral blood. The origin of this receptor is a human donor in a cohort sampled during active COVID-19. This chain's CDR3 is CASSSLGQVNEKLFF. CDR3 coding DNA: TGTGCCAGCAGTTCCCTCGGACAGGTTAATGAAAAACTGTTTTTT.